These 3 T cell receptor beta chains share one sample of origin, sequenced in a study of OX40 agonist ivuxolimab in advanced cancers. Assay used: immunoSEQ multiplex PCR; TCRdb lists only in-frame clones, some missing. The top ten clones hold approximately 0.67% of a sample with fewer than 85,000 clones, approximately 90% of them seen once. Material: CD4+ or CD8+ T cells sorted from blood, obtained in a trial of the OX40 agonist ivuxolimab. The receptors stem from an adult with an advanced solid tumor such as melanoma, head and neck, liver or kidney cancer.

This chain uses TRBV18 with TRBJ2-1; 7 nucleotides line up with TRBD1. Unmatched junction bases numbered 3, after V lost 5 bases and J lost 2 bases. Germline loops: CDR1 KGHSH, CDR2 LQKENI. The CDR3 is made up of 14 amino acids. The CDR3 bases are TGTGCCAGCTCAAGGGACAGAGCCTACAATGAGCAGTTCTTC. It yields the protein CASSRDRAYNEQFF. Filled out from reference TRBV18 and TRBJ2-1, the complete variable domain reads NAGVMQNPRHLVRRRGQEARLRCSPMKGHSHVYWYRQLPEEGLKFMVYLQKENIIDESGMPKERFSAEFPKEGPSILRIQQVVRGDSAAYFCASSRDRAYNEQFFGPGTRLTVL.

The CDR3 reads CASRTPTRPDTQYF. CDR3 nucleotides: TGTGCCAGCAGAACCCCGACTAGGCCAGATACGCAGTATTTT. The chain joins TRBV7-2 to TRBJ2-3; TRBD2 is a possible D gene (6 bases). Germline-derived CDR1 and CDR2 are SGHTA and FQGNSA. The CDR3 consists of 14 residues. The V and J ends lost 6 bases and 4 bases respectively, with 14 bases between them.

The chain recombines TRBV19 with TRBJ2-3; D is possibly TRBD1 (5 bases). The CDR3 length is 13 residues. Germline CDR1 and CDR2: LNHDA and SQIVND (reference sequence). V was clipped by 6 bases and J by 4 bases, with 11 bases between them. The CDR3 coding sequence is TGTGCCAGTAGGGAAGGGGCAGCAGATACGCAGTATTTT. Protein: CASREGAADTQYF.